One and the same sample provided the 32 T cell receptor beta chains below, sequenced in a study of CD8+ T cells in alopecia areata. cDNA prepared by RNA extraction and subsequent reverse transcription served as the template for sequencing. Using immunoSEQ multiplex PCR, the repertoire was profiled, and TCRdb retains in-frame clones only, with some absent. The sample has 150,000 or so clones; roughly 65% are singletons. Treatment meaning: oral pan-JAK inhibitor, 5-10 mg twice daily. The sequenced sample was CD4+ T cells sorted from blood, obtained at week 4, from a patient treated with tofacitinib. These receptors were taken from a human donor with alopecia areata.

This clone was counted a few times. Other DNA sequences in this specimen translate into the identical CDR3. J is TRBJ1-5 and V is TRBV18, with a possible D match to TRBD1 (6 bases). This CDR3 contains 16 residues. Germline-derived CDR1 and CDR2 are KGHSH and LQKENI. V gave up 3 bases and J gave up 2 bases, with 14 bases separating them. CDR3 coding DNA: TGTGCCAGCTCACCCTTGGGGGGCTGGGGCAATCAGCCCCAGCATTTT. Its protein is CASSPLGGWGNQPQHF.

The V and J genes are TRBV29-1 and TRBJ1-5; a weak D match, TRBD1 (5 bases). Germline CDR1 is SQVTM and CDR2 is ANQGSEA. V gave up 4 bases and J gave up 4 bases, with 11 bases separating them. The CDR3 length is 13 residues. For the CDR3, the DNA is TGCAGCGTTGGATCTGGGGGAAATCAGCCCCAGCATTTT. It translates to CSVGSGGNQPQHF.

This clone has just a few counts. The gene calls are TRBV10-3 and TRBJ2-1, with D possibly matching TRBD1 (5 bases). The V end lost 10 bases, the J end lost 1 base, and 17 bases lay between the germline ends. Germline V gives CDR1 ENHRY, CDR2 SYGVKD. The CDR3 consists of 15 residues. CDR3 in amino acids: CATKPGLSSYNEQFF. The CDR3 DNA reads TGTGCCACGAAACCAGGGTTAAGTTCCTACAATGAGCAGTTCTTC.

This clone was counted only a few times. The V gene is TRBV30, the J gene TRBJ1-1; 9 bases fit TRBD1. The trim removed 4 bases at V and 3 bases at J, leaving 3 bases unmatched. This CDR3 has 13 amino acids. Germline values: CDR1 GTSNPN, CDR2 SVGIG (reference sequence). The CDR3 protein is CAWTGTGHTEAFF. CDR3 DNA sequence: TGTGCCTGGACCGGGACAGGGCACACTGAAGCTTTCTTT.

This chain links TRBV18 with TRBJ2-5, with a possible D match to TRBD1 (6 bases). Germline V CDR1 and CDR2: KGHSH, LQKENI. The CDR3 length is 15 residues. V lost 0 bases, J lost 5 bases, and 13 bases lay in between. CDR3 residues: CASSPPSARGETQYF. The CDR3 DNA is TGTGCCAGCTCACCACCCTCTGCCAGGGGTGAGACCCAGTACTTC.

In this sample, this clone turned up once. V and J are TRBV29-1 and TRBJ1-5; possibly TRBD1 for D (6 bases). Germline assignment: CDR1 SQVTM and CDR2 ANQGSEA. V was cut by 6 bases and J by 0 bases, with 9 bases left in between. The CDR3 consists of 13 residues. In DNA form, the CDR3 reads TGCAGCGTCGGACAGTCTAGCAATCAGCCCCAGCATTTT. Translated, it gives CSVGQSSNQPQHF.

In nucleotides, the CDR3 is TGTGCCAGCAGCTTGGGACAGGGGTCTCAGCCCCAGCATTTT. Protein product: CASSLGQGSQPQHF. The V call is TRBV13, the J call TRBJ1-5, with 10 bases aligning to TRBD1. The CDR3 runs 14 residues. V shed 3 bases, J shed 6 bases, and the junction held 2 bases outside the gene matches. Germline V CDR1 and CDR2: PRHDT, FYEKMQ (reference sequence).

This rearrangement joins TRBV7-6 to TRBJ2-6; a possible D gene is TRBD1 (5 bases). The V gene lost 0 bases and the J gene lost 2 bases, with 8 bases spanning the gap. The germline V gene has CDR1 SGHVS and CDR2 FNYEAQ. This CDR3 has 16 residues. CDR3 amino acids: CASSLAQGAGANVLTF. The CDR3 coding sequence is TGTGCCAGCAGCTTAGCGCAAGGGGCTGGGGCCAACGTCCTGACTTTC.

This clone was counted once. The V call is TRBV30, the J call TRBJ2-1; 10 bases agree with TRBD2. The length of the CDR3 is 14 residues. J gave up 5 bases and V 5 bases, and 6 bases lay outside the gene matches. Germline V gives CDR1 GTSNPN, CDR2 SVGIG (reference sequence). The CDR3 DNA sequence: TGTGCCTGGGTAGCGGGGGGCGGCCACAATGAGCAGTTCTTC. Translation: CAWVAGGGHNEQFF.

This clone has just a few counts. The CDR3 DNA is TGTGCCTGGAGTGCCGGGGGGATGGACACTGAAGCTTTCTTT. This encodes CAWSAGGMDTEAFF. The rearrangement links TRBV30 to TRBJ1-1; the D gene is possibly TRBD1 (5 bases). Germline V gene data show CDR1 as GTSNPN and CDR2 as SVGIG (reference sequence). The CDR3 consists of 14 residues. Trimming took off 1 base at V and 3 bases at J, with 12 bases between the two ends.

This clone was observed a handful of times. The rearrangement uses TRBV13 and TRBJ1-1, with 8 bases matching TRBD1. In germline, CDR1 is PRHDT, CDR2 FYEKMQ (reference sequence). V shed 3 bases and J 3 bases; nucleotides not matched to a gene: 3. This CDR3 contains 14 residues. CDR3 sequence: CASSLGTGDTEAFF. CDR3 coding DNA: TGTGCCAGCAGCTTGGGGACAGGCGACACTGAAGCTTTCTTT.

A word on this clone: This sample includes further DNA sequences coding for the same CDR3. The CDR3 region is CAWSVLTNTGELFF. DNA for the CDR3: TGTGCCTGGAGTGTGCTAACAAACACCGGGGAGCTGTTTTTT. The chain links TRBV30 to TRBJ2-2, with D unclear. Trimming took off 0 bases at V and 2 bases at J, with 7 bases between the two ends. The CDR3 runs to 14 residues. Germline V gene lookup returns CDR1 GTSNPN and CDR2 SVGIG (reference sequence).

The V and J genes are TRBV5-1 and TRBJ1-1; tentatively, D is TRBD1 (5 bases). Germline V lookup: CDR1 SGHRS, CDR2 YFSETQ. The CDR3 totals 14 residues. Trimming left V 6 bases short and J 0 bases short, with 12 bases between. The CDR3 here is CASTETVLNTEAFF. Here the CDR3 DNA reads TGCGCCAGCACAGAGACAGTCTTGAACACTGAAGCTTTCTTT.

CDR3 region: CASSLAQTWDRVYEQFF. CDR3 DNA: TGTGCCAGCAGCTTAGCACAGACTTGGGACAGGGTCTATGAGCAGTTCTTC. This chain uses TRBV7-9 with TRBJ2-1; 9 positions agree with TRBD1. With 0 bases clipped from V and 8 bases from J, the junction kept 11 bases outside the gene matches. This CDR3 spans 17 amino acids. Germline loops: CDR1 SEHNR, CDR2 FQNEAQ (reference sequence).

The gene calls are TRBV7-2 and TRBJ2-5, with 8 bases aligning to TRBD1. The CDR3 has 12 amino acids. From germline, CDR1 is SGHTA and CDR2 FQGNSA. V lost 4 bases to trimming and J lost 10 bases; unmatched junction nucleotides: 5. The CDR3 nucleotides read TGTGCCAGCAGCTCGACAGGGGTGGACCAGTACTTC. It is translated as CASSSTGVDQYF.

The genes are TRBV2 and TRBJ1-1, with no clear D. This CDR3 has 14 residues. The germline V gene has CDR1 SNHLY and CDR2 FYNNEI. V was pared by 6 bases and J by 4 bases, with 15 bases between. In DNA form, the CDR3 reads TGTGCCAGCAGCCCCGGGGTCAGTCGCACTGAAGCTTTCTTT. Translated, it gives CASSPGVSRTEAFF.

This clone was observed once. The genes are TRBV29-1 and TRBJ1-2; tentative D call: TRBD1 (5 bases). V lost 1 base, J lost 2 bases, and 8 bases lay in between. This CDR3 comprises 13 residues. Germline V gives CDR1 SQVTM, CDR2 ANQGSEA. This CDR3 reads CSVEVRGNYGYTF. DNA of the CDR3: TGCAGCGTTGAAGTGCGGGGCAACTATGGCTACACCTTC.

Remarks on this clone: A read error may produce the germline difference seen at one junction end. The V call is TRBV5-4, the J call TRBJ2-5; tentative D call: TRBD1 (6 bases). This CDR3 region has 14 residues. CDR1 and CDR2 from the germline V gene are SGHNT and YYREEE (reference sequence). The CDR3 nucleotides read TGTGCCGGCAGCTTGGTACAGGGATCGGAGACCCAGTACTTC. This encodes CAGSLVQGSETQYF.

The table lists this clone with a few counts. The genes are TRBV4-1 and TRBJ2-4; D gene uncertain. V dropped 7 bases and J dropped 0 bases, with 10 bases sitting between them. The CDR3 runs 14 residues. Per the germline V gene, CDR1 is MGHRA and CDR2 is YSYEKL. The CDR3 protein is CASMPEIAKNIQYF. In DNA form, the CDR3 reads TGCGCCAGCATGCCTGAGATAGCCAAAAACATTCAGTACTTC.

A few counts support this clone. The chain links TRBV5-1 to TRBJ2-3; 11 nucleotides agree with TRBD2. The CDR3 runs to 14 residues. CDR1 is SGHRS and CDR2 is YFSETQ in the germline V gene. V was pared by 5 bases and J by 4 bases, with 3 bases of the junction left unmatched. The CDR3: CASRTSGASDTQYF. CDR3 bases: TGCGCCAGCAGGACTAGCGGGGCCTCAGATACGCAGTATTTT.

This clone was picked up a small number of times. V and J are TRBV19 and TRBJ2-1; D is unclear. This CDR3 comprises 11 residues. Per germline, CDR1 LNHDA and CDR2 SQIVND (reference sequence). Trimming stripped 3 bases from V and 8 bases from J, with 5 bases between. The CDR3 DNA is TGTGCCAGTAGTATTGTTGATGAGCAGTTCTTC. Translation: CASSIVDEQFF. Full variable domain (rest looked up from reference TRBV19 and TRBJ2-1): DGGITQSPKYLFRKEGQNVTLSCEQNLNHDAMYWYRQDPGQGLRLIYYSQIVNDFQKGDIAEGYSVSREKKESFPLTVTSAQKNPTAFYLCASSIVDEQFFGPGTRLTVL.

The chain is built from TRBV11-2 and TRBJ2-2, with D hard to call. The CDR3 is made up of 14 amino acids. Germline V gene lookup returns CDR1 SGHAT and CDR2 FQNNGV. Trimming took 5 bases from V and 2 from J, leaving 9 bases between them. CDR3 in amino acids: CASSPGHNTGELFF. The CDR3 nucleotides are TGTGCCAGCAGCCCAGGCCATAACACCGGGGAGCTGTTTTTT.

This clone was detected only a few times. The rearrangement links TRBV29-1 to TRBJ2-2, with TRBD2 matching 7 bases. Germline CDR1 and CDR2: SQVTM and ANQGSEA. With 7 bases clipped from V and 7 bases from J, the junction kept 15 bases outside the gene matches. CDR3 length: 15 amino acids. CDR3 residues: CSARGREGEGGELFF. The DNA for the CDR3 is TGCAGCGCCCGAGGCAGGGAGGGCGAAGGCGGGGAGCTGTTTTTT.

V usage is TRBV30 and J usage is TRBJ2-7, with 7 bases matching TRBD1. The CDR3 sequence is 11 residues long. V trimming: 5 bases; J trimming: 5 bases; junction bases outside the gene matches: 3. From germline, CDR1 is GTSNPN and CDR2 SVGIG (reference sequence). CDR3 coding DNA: TGTGCCTGGGGACAGGTCAACGAGCAGTACTTC. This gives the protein CAWGQVNEQYF.

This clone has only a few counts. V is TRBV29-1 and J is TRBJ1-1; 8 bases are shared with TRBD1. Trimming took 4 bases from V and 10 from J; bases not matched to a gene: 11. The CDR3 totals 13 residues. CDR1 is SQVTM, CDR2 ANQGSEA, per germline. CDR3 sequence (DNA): TGCAGCGTTGGCGGACAGGGAAGTAGCCGAGCTTTCTTT. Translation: CSVGGQGSSRAFF.

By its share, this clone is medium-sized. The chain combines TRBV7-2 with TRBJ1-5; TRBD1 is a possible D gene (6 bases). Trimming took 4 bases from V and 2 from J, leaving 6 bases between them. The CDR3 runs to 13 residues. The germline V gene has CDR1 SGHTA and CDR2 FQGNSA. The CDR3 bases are TGTGCCAGCAGCTACAGGGGCAATCAGCCCCAGCATTTT. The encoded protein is CASSYRGNQPQHF.

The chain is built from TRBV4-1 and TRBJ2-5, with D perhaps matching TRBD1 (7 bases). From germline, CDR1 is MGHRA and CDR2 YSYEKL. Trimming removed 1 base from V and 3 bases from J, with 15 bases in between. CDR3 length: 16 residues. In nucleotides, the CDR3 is TGCGCCAGCAGCCAAGGTAGCAGGGGGGCCGAAGAGACCCAGTACTTC. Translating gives CASSQGSRGAEETQYF.

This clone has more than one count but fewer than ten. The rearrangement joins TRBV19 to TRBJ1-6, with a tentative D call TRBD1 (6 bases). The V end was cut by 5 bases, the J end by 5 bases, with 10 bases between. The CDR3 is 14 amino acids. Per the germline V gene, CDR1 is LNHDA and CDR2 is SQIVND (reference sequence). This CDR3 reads CASSVQGNNSPLHF. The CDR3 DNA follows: TGTGCCAGTAGTGTACAGGGCAATAATTCACCCCTCCACTTT.

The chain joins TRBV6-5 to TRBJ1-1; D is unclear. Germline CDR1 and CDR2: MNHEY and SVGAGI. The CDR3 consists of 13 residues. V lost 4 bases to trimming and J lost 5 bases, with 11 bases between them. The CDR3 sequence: CASSLWAGTEAFF. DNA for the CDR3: TGTGCCAGCAGTTTGTGGGCGGGTACTGAAGCTTTCTTT.

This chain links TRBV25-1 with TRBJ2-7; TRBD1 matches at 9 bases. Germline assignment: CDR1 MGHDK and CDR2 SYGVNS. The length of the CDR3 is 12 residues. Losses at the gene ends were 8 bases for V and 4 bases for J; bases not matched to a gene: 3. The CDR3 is CASGGTGYEQYF. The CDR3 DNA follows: TGTGCCAGCGGCGGGACAGGGTACGAGCAGTACTTC.

CDR3 region: CAWSVLRGYTF. Here the CDR3 DNA reads TGTGCCTGGAGTGTACTGAGAGGCTACACCTTC. This chain links TRBV30 with TRBJ1-2; the D is unclear. The length of the CDR3 is 11 residues. Trimming stripped 0 bases from V and 8 bases from J, with 7 bases between. The germline V gene encodes CDR1 GTSNPN and CDR2 SVGIG (reference sequence).

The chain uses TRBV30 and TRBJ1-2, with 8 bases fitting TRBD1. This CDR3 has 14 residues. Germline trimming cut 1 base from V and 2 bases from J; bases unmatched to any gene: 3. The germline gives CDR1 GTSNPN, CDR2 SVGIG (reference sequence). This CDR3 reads CAWSAQGANYGYTF. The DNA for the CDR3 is TGTGCCTGGAGTGCCCAGGGGGCGAACTATGGCTACACCTTC. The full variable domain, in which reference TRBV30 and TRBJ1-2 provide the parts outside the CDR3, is SQTIHQWPATLVQPVGSPLSLECTVEGTSNPNLYWYRQAAGRGLQLLFYSVGIGQISSEVPQNLSASRPQDRQFILSSKKLLLSDSGFYLCAWSAQGANYGYTFGSGTRLTVV.